This T cell receptor beta chain was observed in a study of cytomegalovirus exposure and HLA in healthy donors. Study details: Earlier, approximately 110 million unique TCR beta sequences were recovered from roughly 170 million T cells by an analysis. HLA-typed donors contributed 80 million or so unique TCRs, which were held in an early data release. Study-wide results and limits: Sequencing probably produced one cluster of sequence variants that were highly shared. TCR beta chain V- and J-gene trimming was linked, in a later analysis, to a missense variant in DCLRE1C.

To note about this clone: Its antigen is not known.

Primers: 60 Vbeta forward and 13 Jbeta reverse. Assay used: immunoSEQ multiplex PCR; TCRdb lists only in-frame clones, some missing. The sample consists of about 140,000 clones, 60% to 80% of them appearing once. Germline assignment: CDR1 LNHDA and CDR2 SQIVND (reference sequence). V lost 9 bases, J lost 3 bases, and 4 bases stayed unmatched. The CDR3 has 13 residues. This sequence originates from a woman aged 25-40 years in good health and CMV-seronegative. This chain joins TRBV19 and TRBJ1-2; 10 bases fit TRBD1. Sequenced input: PBMCs. The CDR3 nucleotides are TGTGCCAGCAGACAGGGGGCTGACTATGGCTACACCTTC. Translation gives CASRQGADYGYTF.